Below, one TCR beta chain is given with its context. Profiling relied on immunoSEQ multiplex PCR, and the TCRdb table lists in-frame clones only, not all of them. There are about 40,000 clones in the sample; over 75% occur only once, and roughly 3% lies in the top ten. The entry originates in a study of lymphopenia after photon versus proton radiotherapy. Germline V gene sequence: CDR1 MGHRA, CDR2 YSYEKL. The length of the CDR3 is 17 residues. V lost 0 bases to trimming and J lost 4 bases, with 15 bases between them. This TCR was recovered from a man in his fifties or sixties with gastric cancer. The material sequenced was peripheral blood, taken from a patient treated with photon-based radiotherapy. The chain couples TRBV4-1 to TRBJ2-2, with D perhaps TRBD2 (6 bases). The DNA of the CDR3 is TGCGCCAGCAGCCAAGATCTCCTACTAGCCGTCACCGGGGAGCTGTTTTTT. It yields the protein CASSQDLLLAVTGELFF.